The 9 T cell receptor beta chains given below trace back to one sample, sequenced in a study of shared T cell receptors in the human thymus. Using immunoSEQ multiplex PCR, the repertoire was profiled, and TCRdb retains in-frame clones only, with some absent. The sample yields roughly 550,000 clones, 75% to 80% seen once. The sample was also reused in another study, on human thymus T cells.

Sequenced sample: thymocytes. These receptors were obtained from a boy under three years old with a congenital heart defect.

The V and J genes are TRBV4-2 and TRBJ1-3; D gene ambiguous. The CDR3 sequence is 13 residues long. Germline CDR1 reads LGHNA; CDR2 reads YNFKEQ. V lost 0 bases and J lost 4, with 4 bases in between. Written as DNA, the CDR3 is TGTGCCAGCAGCCAAGATGAGGGAAACACCATATATTTT. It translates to CASSQDEGNTIYF.

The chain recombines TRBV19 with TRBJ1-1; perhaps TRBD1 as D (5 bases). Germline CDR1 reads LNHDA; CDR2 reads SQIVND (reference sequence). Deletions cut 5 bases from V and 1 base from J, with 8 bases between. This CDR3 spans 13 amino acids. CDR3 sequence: CASSQGSNTEAFF. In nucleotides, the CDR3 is TGTGCCAGTAGTCAGGGCTCGAACACTGAAGCTTTCTTT.

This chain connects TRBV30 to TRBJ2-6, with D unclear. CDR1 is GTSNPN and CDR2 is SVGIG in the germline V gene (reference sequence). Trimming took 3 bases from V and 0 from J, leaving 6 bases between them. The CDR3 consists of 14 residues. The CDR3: CAWRRASGANVLTF. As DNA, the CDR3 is TGTGCCTGGAGGAGAGCCTCTGGGGCCAACGTCCTGACTTTC.

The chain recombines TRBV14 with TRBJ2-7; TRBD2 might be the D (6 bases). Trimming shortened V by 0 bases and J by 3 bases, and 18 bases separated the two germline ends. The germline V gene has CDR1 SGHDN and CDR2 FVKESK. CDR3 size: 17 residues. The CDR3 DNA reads TGTGCCAGCAGCCAAGATCCCGGGCGGGGTCCATACTACGAGCAGTACTTC. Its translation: CASSQDPGRGPYYEQYF.

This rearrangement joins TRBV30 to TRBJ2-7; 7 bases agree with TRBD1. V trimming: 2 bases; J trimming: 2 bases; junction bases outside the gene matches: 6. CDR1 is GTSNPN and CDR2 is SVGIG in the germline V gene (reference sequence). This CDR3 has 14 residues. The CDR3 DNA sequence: TGTGCCTGGAGTCCGAGGACAGGCCCCTACGAGCAGTACTTC. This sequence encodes CAWSPRTGPYEQYF.

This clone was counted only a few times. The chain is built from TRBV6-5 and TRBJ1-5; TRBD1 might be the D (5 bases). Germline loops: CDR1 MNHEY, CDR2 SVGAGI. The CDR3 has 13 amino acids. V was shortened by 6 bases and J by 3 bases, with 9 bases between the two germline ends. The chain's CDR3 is CASRTADNQPQHF. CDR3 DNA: TGTGCCAGCAGGACAGCCGACAATCAGCCCCAGCATTTT.

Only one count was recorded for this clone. The CDR3 region is CSVAGLAGFNEQFF. DNA for the CDR3: TGCAGCGTTGCTGGACTAGCGGGTTTCAATGAGCAGTTCTTC. This sequence joins TRBV29-1 and TRBJ2-1; 11 positions agree with TRBD2. The junction had 5 bases not matched to a gene; V was cut back by 4 bases and J by 6 bases. Per the germline V gene, CDR1 is SQVTM and CDR2 is ANQGSEA. CDR3 length equals 14 residues.

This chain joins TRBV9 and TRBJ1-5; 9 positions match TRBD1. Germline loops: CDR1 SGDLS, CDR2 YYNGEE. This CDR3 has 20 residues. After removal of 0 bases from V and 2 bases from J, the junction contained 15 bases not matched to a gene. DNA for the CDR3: TGTGCCAGCAGCGTAGCTTCGGACAGGGGCGGGACCATAGGCAATCAGCCCCAGCATTTT. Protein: CASSVASDRGGTIGNQPQHF. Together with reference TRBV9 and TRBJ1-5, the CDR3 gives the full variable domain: DSGVTQTPKHLITATGQRVTLRCSPRSGDLSVYWYQQSLDQGLQFLIQYYNGEERAKGNILERFSAQQFPDLHSELNLSSLELGDSALYFCASSVASDRGGTIGNQPQHFGDGTRLSIL.

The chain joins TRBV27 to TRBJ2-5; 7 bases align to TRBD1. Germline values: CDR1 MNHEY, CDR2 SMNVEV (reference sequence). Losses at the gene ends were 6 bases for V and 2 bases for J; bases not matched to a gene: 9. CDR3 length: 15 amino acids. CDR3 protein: CASSPTGWGQETQYF. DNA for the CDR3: TGTGCCAGCAGCCCGACAGGGTGGGGACAAGAGACCCAGTACTTC.